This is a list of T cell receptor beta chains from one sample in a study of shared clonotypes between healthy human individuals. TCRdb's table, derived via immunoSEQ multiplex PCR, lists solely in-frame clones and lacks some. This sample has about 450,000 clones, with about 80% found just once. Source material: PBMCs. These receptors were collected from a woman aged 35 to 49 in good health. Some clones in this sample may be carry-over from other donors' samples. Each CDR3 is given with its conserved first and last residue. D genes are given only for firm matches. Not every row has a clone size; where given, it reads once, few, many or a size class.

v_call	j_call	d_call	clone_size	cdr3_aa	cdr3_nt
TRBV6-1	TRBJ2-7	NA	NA	CASSLFGAYEQYF	TGTGCCAGCAGCCTTTTCGGAGCCTACGAGCAGTACTTC
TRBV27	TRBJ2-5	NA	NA	CASSLWFRKRWGHQETQYF	TGTGCCAGCAGTTTATGGTTCCGCAAGCGCTGGGGCCACCAAGAGACCCAGTACTTC
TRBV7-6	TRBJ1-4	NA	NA	CASSSIGVSTNEKLFF	TGTGCCAGCAGCTCCATCGGGGTTTCAACTAATGAAAAACTGTTTTTT
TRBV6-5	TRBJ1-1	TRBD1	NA	CASSLTGPLNTEAFF	TGTGCCAGCAGTCTGACAGGGCCCTTGAACACTGAAGCTTTCTTT
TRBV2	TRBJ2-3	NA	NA	CASSVGTDTQYF	TGTGCCAGCAGTGTGGGGACAGATACGCAGTATTTT
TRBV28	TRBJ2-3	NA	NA	CASSPTLPDTQYF	TGTGCCAGCAGTCCCACACTCCCAGATACGCAGTATTTT
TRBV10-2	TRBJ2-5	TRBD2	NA	CASRVGLAGETQYF	TGCGCCAGCAGGGTAGGACTAGCGGGAGAGACCCAGTACTTC
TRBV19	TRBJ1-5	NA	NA	CASSMIHNQPQHF	TGTGCCAGTAGTATGATCCACAATCAGCCCCAGCATTTT
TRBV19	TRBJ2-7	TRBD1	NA	CASAKAGGTYEQYF	TGTGCCAGTGCTAAGGCAGGGGGTACCTACGAGCAGTACTTC
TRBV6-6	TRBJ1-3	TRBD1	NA	CASTYRGSGNTIYF	TGTGCCAGCACCTACAGGGGATCTGGAAACACCATATATTTT
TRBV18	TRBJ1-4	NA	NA	CASSRTDGYEKLFF	TGTGCCAGCTCACGCACGGACGGATATGAAAAACTGTTTTTT
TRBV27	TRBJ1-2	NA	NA	CASSYGGRYGYTF	TGTGCCAGCAGTTACGGAGGAAGGTATGGCTACACCTTC
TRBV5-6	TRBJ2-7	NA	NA	CASSGRHEQYF	TGTGCCAGCAGCGGGCGGCACGAGCAGTACTTC
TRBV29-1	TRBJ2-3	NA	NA	CSVEWRTITDTQYF	TGCAGCGTTGAATGGCGGACAATCACAGATACGCAGTATTTT
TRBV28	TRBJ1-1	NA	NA	CASRTTGGTEAFF	TGTGCCAGCAGGACGACGGGAGGGACTGAAGCTTTCTTT
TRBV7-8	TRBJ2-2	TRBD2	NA	CASSLRTSGSGTGELFF	TGTGCCAGCAGCCTACGGACTAGCGGGAGTGGAACCGGGGAGCTGTTTTTT
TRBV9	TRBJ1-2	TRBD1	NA	CASSETGGGGYTF	TGTGCCAGCAGCGAAACAGGGGGAGGTGGCTACACCTTC
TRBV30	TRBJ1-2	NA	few	CASNWGQGYGYTF	TGTGCCTCCAATTGGGGGCAGGGGTATGGCTACACCTTC
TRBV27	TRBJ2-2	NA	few	CATGGRDAENTGELFF	TGTGCCACCGGAGGGCGGGACGCCGAAAACACCGGGGAGCTGTTTTTT
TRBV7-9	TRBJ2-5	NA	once	CASSLAGTLEEQYF	TGTGCCAGCAGCTTAGCAGGCACTCTCGAAGAGCAGTACTTC
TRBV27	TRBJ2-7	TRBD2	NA	CASRLAGGYEQYF	TGTGCCAGCAGACTAGCGGGAGGCTACGAGCAGTACTTC
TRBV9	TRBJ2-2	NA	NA	CASSVGIGNTGELFF	TGTGCCAGCAGCGTTGGGATTGGGAACACCGGGGAGCTGTTTTTT
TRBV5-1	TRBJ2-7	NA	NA	CASSWDTNYEQYF	TGCGCCAGCAGCTGGGACACGAACTACGAGCAGTACTTC
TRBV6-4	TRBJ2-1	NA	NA	CASSDSSDPAGDEQFF	TGTGCCAGCAGTGACTCTTCAGACCCGGCGGGCGATGAGCAGTTCTTC
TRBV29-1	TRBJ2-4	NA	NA	CSVESTSRDIQYF	TGCAGCGTTGAGTCCACCTCCAGAGACATTCAGTACTTC
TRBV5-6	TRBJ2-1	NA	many	CASSRTGNEQFF	TGTGCCAGCAGCCGGACTGGCAATGAGCAGTTCTTC
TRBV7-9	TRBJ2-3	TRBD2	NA	CASSTGTSLDTQYF	TGTGCCAGCAGCACGGGGACTAGTCTTGATACGCAGTATTTT
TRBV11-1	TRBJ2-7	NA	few	CASSSGLFYEQYF	TGTGCCAGCAGCTCAGGACTGTTCTACGAGCAGTACTTC
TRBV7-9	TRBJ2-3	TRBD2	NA	CASRILGLAGGTDTQYF	TGTGCCAGCAGGATCCTGGGACTAGCGGGAGGTACAGATACGCAGTATTTT
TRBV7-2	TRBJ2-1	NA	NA	CASSLGGGPTYNEQFF	TGTGCCAGCAGCTTGGGGGGCGGACCCACCTACAATGAGCAGTTCTTC
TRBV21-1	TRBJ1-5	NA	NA	CASRINTLHPGQPLSNQPQHF	TGTGCCAGCAGGATCAACACCCTCCATCCGGGACAACCGCTGAGCAATCAGCCCCAGCATTTT
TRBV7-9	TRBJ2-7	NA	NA	CASSLASGPYEQYF	TGTGCCAGCAGCTTAGCATCAGGGCCCTACGAGCAGTACTTC
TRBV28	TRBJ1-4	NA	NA	CASRYSATNEKLFF	TGTGCCAGCAGGTACAGTGCAACTAATGAAAAACTGTTTTTT